This T cell receptor (beta chain) was retrieved from a study of identical twins. CDR1 is MNHEY and CDR2 is SVGAGI in the germline V gene. This CDR3 is built from 17 residues. TCRdb re-derived calls from the 5' RACE reads in MiXCR, one entry per CDR3 protein. The sample has around 500,000 distinct CDR3 sequences; more than 13% are singletons. Comment on this clonotype: Its antigen is not identified. The junction does not match germline at one end; this may be a read error.

Findings and caveats of the study: Among monozygotic twins, out-of-frame TCR alpha sharing exceeded what models predicted.

This sample was shared with a second study, whose subject was yellow fever vaccine responses in identical twins. This second study notes: The T cell response to vaccination in identical twins was reportedly partly convergent and partly personalized.

The V and J genes are TRBV6-5 and TRBJ2-6, with 8 bases that match TRBD2. The sequence came from a young woman in good health. The sequenced sample was CD4+ T cells sorted from blood. The CDR3 protein is CASSYSAGGAGANVLTF. The CDR3 DNA reads TGTGCCAGCAGTTACTCGGCCGGGGGGGCTGGGGCCAACGTCCTGACCTTC.